One and the same sample provided the 14 T cell receptor beta chains below, sequenced in a study of blood T cell repertoires in COVID-19. Produced via immunoSEQ multiplex PCR; TCRdb's table is partial and in-frame only. The sample carries 250,000 or so clones, around three quarters recorded once. The sequenced sample was peripheral blood. These receptors were taken from a woman older than 75 with acute or convalescent COVID-19.

This chain uses TRBV5-1 with TRBJ1-2; D perhaps matches TRBD1 (6 bases). Trimming cost V 4 bases and J 4 bases, with 17 bases left between them. The CDR3 is 15 residues long. In germline, CDR1 is SGHRS, CDR2 YFSETQ. The CDR3 nucleotides read TGCGCCAGCAGCACTATACAGGGCTCGGGCTATGGCTACACCTTC. The encoded protein is CASSTIQGSGYGYTF.

CDR3 sequence reads: CASRRPGLAGARGIDTQYF. The CDR3 DNA is TGTGCCAGCAGGCGACCGGGACTAGCGGGAGCGAGGGGGATAGATACGCAGTATTTT. The rearrangement links TRBV6-6 to TRBJ2-3, with 14 bases that match TRBD2. This CDR3 contains 19 residues. CDR1 is MNHNY and CDR2 is SVGAGI in the germline V gene (reference sequence). V lost 6 bases, J lost 5 bases, and 16 bases stayed unmatched.

The J gene is TRBJ2-1, the V gene TRBV5-1, with 7 bases identical to TRBD1. Germline V gives CDR1 SGHRS, CDR2 YFSETQ. The CDR3 has 15 residues. V lost 4 bases and J lost 1; bases outside the gene matches: 5. The CDR3 DNA follows: TGCGCCAGCAGCATTACAGGGGATTCCTACAATGAGCAGTTCTTC. As protein: CASSITGDSYNEQFF.

This chain uses TRBV11-3 with TRBJ1-1; possibly TRBD1 for D (6 bases). The CDR3 covers 14 residues. Trimming left V 5 bases short and J 0 bases short, with 10 bases between. CDR1 is SGHNT and CDR2 is YENEEA in the germline V gene. CDR3 region: CASSKGGMNTEAFF. The CDR3 DNA reads TGTGCCAGCAGCAAAGGGGGTATGAACACTGAAGCTTTCTTT.

CDR3 bases: TGTGCCTGCACCGGCAGGGGGGAAACTGAAGCTTTCTTT. This sequence encodes CACTGRGETEAFF. V usage is TRBV6-6 and J usage is TRBJ1-1, with 7 bases fitting TRBD1. V lost 11 bases and J lost 5; bases outside the gene matches: 11. The CDR3 length is 13 residues. CDR1 MNHNY and CDR2 SVGAGI come from the germline V gene (reference sequence).

The chain joins TRBV28 to TRBJ1-1; 7 bases are shared with TRBD1. Germline trimming cut 5 bases from V and 0 bases from J; bases unmatched to any gene: 3. CDR3 length: 14 residues. The germline V gene has CDR1 MDHEN and CDR2 SYDVKM. CDR3 loop: CASSRGGMNTEAFF. The CDR3 DNA reads as TGTGCCAGCAGTCGAGGGGGCATGAACACTGAAGCTTTCTTT. Filled out from reference TRBV28 and TRBJ1-1, the complete variable domain reads DVKVTQSSRYLVKRTGEKVFLECVQDMDHENMFWYRQDPGLGLRLIYFSYDVKMKEKGDIPEGYSVSREKKERFSLILESASTNQTSMYLCASSRGGMNTEAFFGQGTRLTVV.

The rearrangement uses TRBV12-3 or TRBV12-4 and TRBJ2-7, with 7 positions matching TRBD1. Trimming at V came to 4 bases and at J to 3 bases, leaving 3 bases not matched to a gene. This CDR3 is 13 amino acids long. This CDR3 reads CASSSRQGYEQYF. CDR3 nucleotides: TGTGCCAGCAGTTCAAGACAGGGCTACGAGCAGTACTTC.

The chain carries TRBV7-2 and TRBJ1-2; D is ambiguous. V lost 5 bases and J 7 bases, leaving 14 bases between the germline ends. Germline-derived CDR1 and CDR2 are SGHTA and FQGNSA. The CDR3 runs to 13 residues. The CDR3 here is CASSEKASGGYTF. CDR3 in DNA: TGTGCCAGCAGCGAAAAGGCTTCGGGTGGCTACACCTTC.

The chain employs TRBV6-5 and TRBJ1-4, with 9 bases matching TRBD1. The CDR3 has 14 residues. In germline, CDR1 is MNHEY, CDR2 SVGAGI. J was trimmed by 10 bases and V by 6 bases; bases with no gene match: 9. The CDR3 loop reads CASRPQGAGPKLFF. CDR3 DNA sequence: TGTGCCAGCAGGCCACAGGGGGCAGGCCCAAAACTGTTTTTT.

This chain links TRBV30 with TRBJ1-1; 7 bases agree with TRBD1. Trimming at V came to 5 bases and at J to 2 bases, leaving 8 bases not matched to a gene. Germline lookup yields CDR1 GTSNPN and CDR2 SVGIG (reference sequence). The CDR3 totals 14 residues. The CDR3 loop is CAWGPQGSNTEAFF. DNA of the CDR3: TGTGCCTGGGGACCACAGGGGTCTAACACTGAAGCTTTCTTT.

This chain connects TRBV4-1 to TRBJ2-7, with 10 bases that match TRBD2. The CDR3 length is 19 residues. The ends lost 3 bases at V and 0 bases at J; junction bases unmatched: 14. Germline values: CDR1 MGHRA, CDR2 YSYEKL. The CDR3 DNA follows: TGCGCCAGCAGCCATGGATTCGGGACTAGCGACCTGAGCTCCTACGAGCAGTACTTC. It translates to CASSHGFGTSDLSSYEQYF.

V is TRBV27 and J is TRBJ1-5; no reliable D call. The CDR3 has 14 amino acids. Germline-derived CDR1 and CDR2 are MNHEY and SMNVEV (reference sequence). V lost 2 bases and J lost 0, with 5 bases in between. CDR3 sequence: CASSLEASNQPQHF. The CDR3 region has the DNA TGTGCCAGCAGTTTAGAGGCTAGCAATCAGCCCCAGCATTTT.

The chain couples TRBV3-1 (or the pseudogene TRBV3-2) to TRBJ1-1; D is unresolved. The V end lost 7 bases, the J end lost 5 bases, and 11 bases lay between the germline ends. The CDR3 loop spans 12 amino acids. Germline V gives CDR1 LGHDT, CDR2 YNNKEL (reference sequence). CDR3 loop: CASTVAGTEAFF. CDR3 nucleotide sequence: TGTGCCAGCACGGTAGCGGGGACTGAAGCTTTCTTT.

The chain employs TRBV25-1 and TRBJ2-2; D might be TRBD2 (5 bases). V was pared by 8 bases and J by 7 bases, with 17 bases between. In germline, CDR1 is MGHDK, CDR2 SYGVNS. CDR3 length equals 14 residues. CDR3 DNA: TGTGCCAGCCGAAACGGGAACGTTAACGGGGAGCTGTTTTTT. This encodes CASRNGNVNGELFF.